This T cell receptor beta chain is drawn from a study of cytomegalovirus exposure and HLA in healthy donors. Between the trimmed V and J ends, which lost 5 bases and 1 base, there was a span of 11 bases. The CDR3 length is 14 residues. Germline V gene lookup returns CDR1 SGHAT and CDR2 FQNNGV. The study, taken as a whole, reports: The study recorded about 160 TCR beta chains that were cytomegalovirus-associated. Reportedly, diagnosis of cytomegalovirus status by the classifier showed high specificity and sensitivity.

The validation cohort, a group of under 150 subjects, included the donors and was separate from the roughly 670-subject first cohort. Data came from immunoSEQ multiplex PCR; TCRdb stores just in-frame clones and leaves some out. The sample carries about 110,000 clones, 88% recorded once. This clone was found once. Its antigen is unknown. Sequencing was done on a sample of PBMCs. This clonotype originated in a young woman in good health and CMV-seronegative. The V call is TRBV11-2, the J call TRBJ1-1, with D possibly being TRBD1 (5 bases). This CDR3 is CASSARQKNTEAFF. The CDR3 bases are TGTGCCAGCAGCGCCAGACAGAAGAACACTGAAGCTTTCTTT.